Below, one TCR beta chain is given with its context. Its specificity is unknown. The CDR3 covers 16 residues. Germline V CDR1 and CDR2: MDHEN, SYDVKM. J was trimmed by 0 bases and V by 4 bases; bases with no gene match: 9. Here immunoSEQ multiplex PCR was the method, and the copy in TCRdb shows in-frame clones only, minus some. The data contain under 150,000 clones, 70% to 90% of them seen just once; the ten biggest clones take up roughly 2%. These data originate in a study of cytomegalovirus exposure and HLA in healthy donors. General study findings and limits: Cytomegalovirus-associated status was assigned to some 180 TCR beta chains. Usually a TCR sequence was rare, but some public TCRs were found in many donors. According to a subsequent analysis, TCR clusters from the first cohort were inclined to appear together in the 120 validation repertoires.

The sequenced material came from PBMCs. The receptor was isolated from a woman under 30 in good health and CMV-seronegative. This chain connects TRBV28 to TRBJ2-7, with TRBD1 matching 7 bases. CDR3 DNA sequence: TGTGCCAGCAGTTCGTGGTTCGGGACAGACTCCTACGAGCAGTACTTC. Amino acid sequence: CASSSWFGTDSYEQYF.